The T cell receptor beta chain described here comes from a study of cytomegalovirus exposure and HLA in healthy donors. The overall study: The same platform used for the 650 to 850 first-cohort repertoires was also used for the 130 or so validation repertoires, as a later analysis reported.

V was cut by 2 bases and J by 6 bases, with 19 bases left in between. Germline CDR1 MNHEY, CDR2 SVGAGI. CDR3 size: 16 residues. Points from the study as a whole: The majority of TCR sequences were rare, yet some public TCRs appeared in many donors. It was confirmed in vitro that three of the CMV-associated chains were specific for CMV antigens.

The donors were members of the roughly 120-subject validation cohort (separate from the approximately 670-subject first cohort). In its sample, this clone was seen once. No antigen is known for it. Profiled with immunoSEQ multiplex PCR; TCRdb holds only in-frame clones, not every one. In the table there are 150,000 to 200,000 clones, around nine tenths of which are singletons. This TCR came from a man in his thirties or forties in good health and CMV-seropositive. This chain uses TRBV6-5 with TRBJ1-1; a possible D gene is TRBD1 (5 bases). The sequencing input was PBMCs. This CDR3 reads CASSYTRERGRAEAFF. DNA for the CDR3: TGTGCCAGCAGTTACACCCGTGAACGGGGCAGGGCTGAAGCTTTCTTT.